One T cell receptor beta chain is described in this entry. This record belongs to a study of T cell changes during pregnancy in multiple sclerosis. Sequenced by immunoSEQ multiplex PCR; TCRdb stores in-frame clones only, minus some. This table has roughly 48,000 clones, 85% to 95% appearing once. Germline assignment: CDR1 SGDLS and CDR2 YYNGEE. The CDR3 has 15 amino acids. The V gene end was trimmed by 4 bases and the J gene end by 4 bases; junction bases not matched to a gene: 6. J is TRBJ2-2 and V is TRBV9, with 8 positions matching TRBD2. Source: CD4+ T cells from peripheral blood mononuclear cells, taken in the third trimester of pregnancy. The sequence derives from a female donor with multiple sclerosis, enrolled in a pregnancy study. This CDR3 reads CASSPRGGRTGELFF. The CDR3 bases are TGTGCCAGCAGCCCCCGGGGGGGCCGCACCGGGGAGCTGTTTTTT.